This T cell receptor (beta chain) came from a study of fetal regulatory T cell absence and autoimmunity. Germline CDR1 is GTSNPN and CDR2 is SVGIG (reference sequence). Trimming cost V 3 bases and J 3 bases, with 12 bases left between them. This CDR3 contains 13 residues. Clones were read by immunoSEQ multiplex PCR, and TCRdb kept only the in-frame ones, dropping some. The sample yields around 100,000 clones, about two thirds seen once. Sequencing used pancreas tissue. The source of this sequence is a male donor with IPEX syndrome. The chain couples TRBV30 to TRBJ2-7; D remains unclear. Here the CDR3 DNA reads TGTGCCTGGAGCGGTTCCGCTTACTACGAGCAGTACTTC. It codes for CAWSGSAYYEQYF. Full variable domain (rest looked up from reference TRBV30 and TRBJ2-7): SQTIHQWPATLVQPVGSPLSLECTVEGTSNPNLYWYRQAAGRGLQLLFYSVGIGQISSEVPQNLSASRPQDRQFILSSKKLLLSDSGFYLCAWSGSAYYEQYFGPGTRLTVT.